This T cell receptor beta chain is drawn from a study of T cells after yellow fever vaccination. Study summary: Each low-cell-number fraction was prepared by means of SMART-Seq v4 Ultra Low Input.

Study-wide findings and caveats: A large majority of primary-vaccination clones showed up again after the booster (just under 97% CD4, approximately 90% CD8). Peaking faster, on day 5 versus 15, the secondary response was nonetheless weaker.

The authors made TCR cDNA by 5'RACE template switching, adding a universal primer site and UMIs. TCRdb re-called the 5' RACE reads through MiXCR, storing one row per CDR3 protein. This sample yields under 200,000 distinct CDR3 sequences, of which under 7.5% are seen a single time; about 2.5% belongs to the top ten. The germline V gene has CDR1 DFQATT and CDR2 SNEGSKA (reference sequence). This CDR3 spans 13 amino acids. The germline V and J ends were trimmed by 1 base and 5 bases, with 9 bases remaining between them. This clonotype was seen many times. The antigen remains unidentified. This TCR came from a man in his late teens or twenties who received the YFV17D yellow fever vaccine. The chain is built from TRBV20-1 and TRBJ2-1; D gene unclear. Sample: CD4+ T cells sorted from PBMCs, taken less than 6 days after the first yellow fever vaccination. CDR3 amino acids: CSARAGWNNEQFF. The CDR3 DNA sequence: TGCAGTGCTAGAGCAGGCTGGAACAATGAGCAGTTCTTC.